The clone carrying this T cell receptor beta chain was counted a single time. No antigen is known for it. The data were obtained in a study of TIL therapy for anti-PD-1-resistant metastatic lung cancer. Looking at the study overall: Tumors had a median PD-L1 proportion score of 6%. Median tumor mutation burden was under 1.9 mutations per megabase.

Trimming took off 3 bases at V and 1 base at J, with 9 bases between the two ends. This CDR3 has 15 amino acids. CDR1 is SGHDN, CDR2 FVKESK, per germline. Time point in this sample: pre-treatment sample, taken before nivolumab and TIL therapy. Tumor tissue came from excised metastases, mostly pleural nodules or supraclavicular lymph nodes. Notes on the study in general: The cohort had more treatment-naive, never-smoker and oncogene-addicted patients than typical.

Sequencing used immunoSEQ v3. Survey-level samples got 2 million to 2.5 million read pairs; deep-level samples got 5-6 million. Assay: immunoSEQ multiplex PCR; the TCRdb copy retains only in-frame clones and omits some. Of 95,000 or so clones in the sample, just over 65% are singletons; the top ten hold approximately 9.9%. The sequence came from a person between 25 and 79 years old with non-small cell lung cancer. This rearrangement joins TRBV14 to TRBJ2-2, with D unresolved. This sample comprised tumor tissue, obtained at baseline. The CDR3 DNA follows: TGTGCCAGCAGCCAGGTCCTGGGGAACACCGGGGAGCTGTTTTTT. Encoded protein: CASSQVLGNTGELFF.